This record looks at one TCR beta chain sequence and its context. Its antigen remains unidentified. Per-base qualities were not stored, and no clone one base away is much larger. Other DNA sequences from this sample encode an identical CDR3 as well. This entry is derived from a study of shared clonotypes between healthy human individuals (dated by TCRdb to 2020 to 2021). As for the study more broadly: The cohort comprised a couple of women and three men aged 18 to 49 years. Per donor, three plates each were used for CD4 naive and CD4 memory, two for CD8 naive, and one for CD8 memory. Blood TCR repertoires of several healthy adults were deeply sequenced to estimate repertoire size and the extent of clonotype sharing between individuals. To increase sequencing depth and limit assay-specific biases, TCR repertoire library preparation and sequencing were carried out by different laboratories using diverse techniques. Per donor, leukapheresis produced somewhere between about 0.85 and 9.5 billion PBMCs. The paper as a whole reports these results and caveats: Rarefaction of sorted-subset datasets indicated incomplete sequencing despite the large sequencing depth. Sampling was restricted to blood, and TCR repertoires in tissues likely differ from the TCR repertoires found in blood. Based on pairwise subsampling, the degree of clonotype sharing among donors was expected to be affected by sequencing depth. Because the study included a small number of donors, the genetic and exposure-history diversity represented was limited. Compared with non-shared clonotypes, clonotypes shared by all four sorted-subset donors had higher generation probabilities. Sharing across several donors was observed for 4.5% to 6.5% of naive CD4, 3.5% of naive CD8, 2.3% of memory CD4, and roughly 0.4% of memory CD8 clonotypes. Larger estimated clonotype richness was generally found for naive subsets than for memory subsets.

CD8 naive samples consisted of CD45RO-negative cells that were positively selected for CCR7, yielding a CD45RA+CCR7+ population without TemRA cells. Donors were healthy HIV-negative adults with no recently reported acute infections or vaccinations. Every donor was a Caucasian adult residing in Nashville, Tennessee, USA. Blood was obtained by leukapheresis, after which PBMCs were separated by Ficoll-Histopaque density gradient centrifugation and cryopreserved in liquid nitrogen vapor phase. Analytical flow cytometry was used to check the purity and quantity of every magnetically sorted T cell population. Genomic DNA was isolated from every sorted fraction and measured by UV absorbance on a Nanodrop 2000c. Using the deep immunoSEQ assay, multiplex PCR amplified TCR CDR3 regions from genomic DNA. Extracted genomic DNA from each cell subset was spread evenly across all wells of several immunoSEQ 96-well plates, with each plate serving as a replicate. Each replicate PCR for sorted subsets received around 200 ng genomic DNA, equal to roughly 33,000 T cell genomes. Purified libraries were quantified with a Qubit 3.0 fluorometer, sized on a Bioanalyzer 2100, and re-quantified with the KAPA Library Quantification kit. Every immunoSEQ 96-well plate was sequenced on a separate single-read 150-cycle Illumina NextSeq 550 flow cell. As for how the authors treated the data: Because the immunoSEQ output included only junctional sequences and no quality scores, the filtering could not be the same as the filtering used for full-length reads. To assign V/J genes and CDR3, sequences were annotated against IMGT germline references using PyIR, a Python wrapper for IgBLAST v1.9. Any read was removed if the V/J assignment was weak (E-value above 1e-6), the CDR3 was missing, or the read contained stop codons, out-of-frame junctions, or ambiguous translated residues. V3J clonotypes were defined as sequences sharing the same inferred V gene, J gene, and CDR3 amino acid sequence. To compute the percentage overlap between repertoires, the number of shared unique clonotypes was divided by the size of the smaller repertoire. RTK rarefaction, the Chao1 estimator, and Recon v2.1 estimates of unobserved clonotypes were used to assess repertoire richness. For all TCRbeta clonotypes obtained by the gDNA method from four donors, generation probabilities were computed with OLGA. Drawn from immuneACCESS, this table holds only the in-frame rearrangements with V and J called that TCRdb kept. Clones are partly lost; checked studies trace under half to an unresolved V gene and leave the rest unexplained. Clonal size and the V and J genes are those of that table, whereas D and trimming came from the DNA. The sample has some 1,900,000 clones on record, approximately 94% of them singletons. The ten most abundant clones make up approximately 1.2% of the sample.

The V and J ends are trimmed by 2 bases and 2 bases, leaving 7 bases between them. From cysteine to phenylalanine, the CDR3 is 13 amino acids long. Only the CDR3 DNA is retained, 39 bases long and in frame from the first base. Per the germline V gene, SGDLS is the CDR1 and YYNGEE is the CDR2. Sequencing input: naive CD8+ T cells sorted from blood. The cell subset or site label here, explained by the study, means: CD45RA+CCR7+. The sequence was obtained from a man aged 18 to 30 in good health. The rearranged segments are TRBV9 and TRBJ2-5, with the D call perhaps TRBD1 or TRBD2, each one matching 5 bases. The CDR3 has the sequence CASSVEGQETQYF. The bases read TGTGCCAGCAGCGTCGAGGGGCAAGAGACCCAGTACTTC.